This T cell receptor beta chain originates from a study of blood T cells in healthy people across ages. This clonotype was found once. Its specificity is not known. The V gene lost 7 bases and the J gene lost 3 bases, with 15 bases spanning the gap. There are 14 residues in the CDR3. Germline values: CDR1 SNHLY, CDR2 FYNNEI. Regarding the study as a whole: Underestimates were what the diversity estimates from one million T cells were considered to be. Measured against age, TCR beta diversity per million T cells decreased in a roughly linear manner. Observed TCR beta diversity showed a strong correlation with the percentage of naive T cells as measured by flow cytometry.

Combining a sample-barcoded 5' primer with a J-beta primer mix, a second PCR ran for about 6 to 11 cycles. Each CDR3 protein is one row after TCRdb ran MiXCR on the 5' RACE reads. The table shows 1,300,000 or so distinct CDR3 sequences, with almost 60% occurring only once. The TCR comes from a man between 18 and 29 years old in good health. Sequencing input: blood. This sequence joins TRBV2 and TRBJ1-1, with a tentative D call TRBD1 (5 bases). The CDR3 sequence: CASNEDKGYTEAFF. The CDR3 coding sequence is TGTGCCAGCAATGAGGATAAGGGGTACACTGAAGCTTTCTTT.